The T cell receptor (beta chain) under discussion was sequenced for a study of CD4 T cells in relation to SARS-CoV-2 and coronaviruses. Per germline, CDR1 KGHSH and CDR2 LQKENI. The V gene end was trimmed by 2 bases and the J gene end by 7 bases; junction bases not matched to a gene: 13. The CDR3 has 17 amino acids. Assay used: immunoSEQ multiplex PCR; TCRdb lists only in-frame clones, some missing. This repertoire shows 35,000 to 40,000 clones, roughly 90% found once; its top ten account for roughly a tenth. The source of this sequence is an adult with COVID-19. The V and J genes are TRBV18 and TRBJ1-5; 8 positions match TRBD1. Sample: memory CD4+ T cells from PBMCs. This chain's CDR3 is CASSPIPTGGGRQPQHF. CDR3 nucleotide sequence: TGTGCCAGCTCACCAATCCCAACAGGGGGAGGACGACAGCCCCAGCATTTT.